This T cell receptor beta chain is drawn from a study of CD8+ T cells in alopecia areata. Treatment: oral pan-JAK inhibitor, 5-10 mg twice daily. Samples from alopecia areata patients were lesional scalp punch biopsies and peripheral blood. Only a few counts were recorded for this clone. The CDR3 consists of 14 residues. Trimming at V came to 5 bases and at J to 10 bases, leaving 8 bases not matched to a gene. Germline V lookup: CDR1 SEHNR, CDR2 FQNEAQ (reference sequence). The authors extracted RNA and reverse transcribed it into cDNA as the sequencing template. Profiled with immunoSEQ multiplex PCR; TCRdb holds only in-frame clones, not every one. Of around 100,000 clones listed, about 59% are singletons.

The sample here was CD8+ T cells sorted from blood, taken at week 24, from a patient treated with tofacitinib. This sequence originates from a human donor with alopecia areata. The chain uses TRBV7-9 and TRBJ1-6; 7 nucleotides agree with TRBD1. The CDR3 sequence is CASSPRGGHSPLHF. The CDR3 nucleotides read TGTGCCAGCAGCCCCAGGGGGGGGCACTCACCCCTCCACTTT. Supplemented by reference TRBV7-9 and TRBJ1-6, the full variable domain reads DTGVSQNPRHKITKRGQNVTFRCDPISEHNRLYWYRQTLGQGPEFLTYFQNEAQLEKSRLLSDRFSAERPKGSFSTLEIQRTEQGDSAMYLCASSPRGGHSPLHFGNGTRLTVT.